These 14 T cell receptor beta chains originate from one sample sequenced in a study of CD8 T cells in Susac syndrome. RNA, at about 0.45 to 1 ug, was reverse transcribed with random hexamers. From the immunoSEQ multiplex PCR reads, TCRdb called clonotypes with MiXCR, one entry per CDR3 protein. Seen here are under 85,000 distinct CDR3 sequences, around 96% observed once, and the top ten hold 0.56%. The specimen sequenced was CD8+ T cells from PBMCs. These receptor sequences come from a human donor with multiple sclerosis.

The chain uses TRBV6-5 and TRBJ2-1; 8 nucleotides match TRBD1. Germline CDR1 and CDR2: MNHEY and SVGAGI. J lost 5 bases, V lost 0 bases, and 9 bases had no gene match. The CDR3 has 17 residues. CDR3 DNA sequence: TGTGCCAGCAGTTACTCCCCGGACAGGGAAGCTAACAATGAGCAGTTCTTC. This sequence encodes CASSYSPDREANNEQFF.

CDR3 in DNA: TGCAGTGCAGACGGGGCTAGCGAGACCTACGAGCAGTACTTC. This sequence encodes CSADGASETYEQYF. This chain links TRBV20-1 with TRBJ2-7; maybe TRBD2 (6 bases). V dropped 6 bases and J dropped 2 bases, with 17 bases sitting between them. The CDR3 is 14 amino acids. From germline, CDR1 is DFQATT and CDR2 SNEGSKA (reference sequence).

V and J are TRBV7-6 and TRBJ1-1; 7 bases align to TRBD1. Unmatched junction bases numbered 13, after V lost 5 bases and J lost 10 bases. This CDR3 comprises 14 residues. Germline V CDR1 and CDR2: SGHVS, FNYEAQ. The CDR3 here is CASSPADRESGAFF. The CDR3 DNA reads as TGTGCCAGCAGCCCTGCAGACAGGGAAAGCGGAGCTTTCTTT.

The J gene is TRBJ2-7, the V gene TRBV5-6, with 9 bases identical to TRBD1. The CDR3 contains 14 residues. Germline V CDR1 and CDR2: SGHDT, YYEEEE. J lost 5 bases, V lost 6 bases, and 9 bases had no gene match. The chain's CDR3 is CASTSGTGMNEQYF. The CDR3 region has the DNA TGTGCCAGCACGTCCGGGACAGGGATGAACGAGCAGTACTTC.

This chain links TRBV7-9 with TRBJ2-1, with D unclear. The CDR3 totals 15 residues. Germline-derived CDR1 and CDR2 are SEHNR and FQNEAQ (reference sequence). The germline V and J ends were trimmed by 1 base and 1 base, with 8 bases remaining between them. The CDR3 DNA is TGTGCCAGCAGCTTAGGCCAGGTGTCCTACAATGAGCAGTTCTTC. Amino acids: CASSLGQVSYNEQFF.

The CDR3 region is CASSSNYEQYF. CDR3 sequence (DNA): TGTGCCAGCAGTTCAAATTACGAGCAGTACTTC. V gene TRBV28 combines with J gene TRBJ2-7; D ambiguous. V gave up 4 bases and J gave up 4 bases, with 5 bases separating them. Germline lookup yields CDR1 MDHEN and CDR2 SYDVKM. The CDR3 has 11 amino acids.

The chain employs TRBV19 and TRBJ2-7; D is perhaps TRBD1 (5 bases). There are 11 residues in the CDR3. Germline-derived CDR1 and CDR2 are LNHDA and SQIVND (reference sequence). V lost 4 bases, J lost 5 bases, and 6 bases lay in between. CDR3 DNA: TGTGCCAGTAGTAAAGGGGACGAGCAGTACTTC. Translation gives CASSKGDEQYF.

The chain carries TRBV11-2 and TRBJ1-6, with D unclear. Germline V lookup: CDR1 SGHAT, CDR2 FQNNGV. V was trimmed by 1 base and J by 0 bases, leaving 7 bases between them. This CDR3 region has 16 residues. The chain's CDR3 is CASSLVPSSYNSPLHF. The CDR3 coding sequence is TGTGCCAGCAGCTTAGTACCGAGCTCCTATAATTCACCCCTCCACTTT.

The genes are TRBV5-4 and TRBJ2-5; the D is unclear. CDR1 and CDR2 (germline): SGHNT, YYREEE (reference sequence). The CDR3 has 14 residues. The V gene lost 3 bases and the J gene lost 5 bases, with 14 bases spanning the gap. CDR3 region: CASSSQIAEETQYF. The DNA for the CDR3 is TGTGCCAGCAGCTCCCAGATCGCGGAGGAGACCCAGTACTTC.

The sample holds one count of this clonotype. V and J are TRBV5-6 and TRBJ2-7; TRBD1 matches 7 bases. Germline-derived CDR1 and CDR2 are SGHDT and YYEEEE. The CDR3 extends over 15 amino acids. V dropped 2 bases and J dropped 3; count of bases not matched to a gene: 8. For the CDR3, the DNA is TGTGCCAGCAGCTTACAACAGGGGACCGTCTACGAGCAGTACTTC. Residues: CASSLQQGTVYEQYF.

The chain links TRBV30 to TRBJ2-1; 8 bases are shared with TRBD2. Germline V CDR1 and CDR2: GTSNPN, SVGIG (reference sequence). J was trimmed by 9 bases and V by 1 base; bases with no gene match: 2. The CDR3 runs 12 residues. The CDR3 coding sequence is TGTGCCTGGAGTGCCGGACTAGCTGAGCAGTTCTTC. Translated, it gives CAWSAGLAEQFF.

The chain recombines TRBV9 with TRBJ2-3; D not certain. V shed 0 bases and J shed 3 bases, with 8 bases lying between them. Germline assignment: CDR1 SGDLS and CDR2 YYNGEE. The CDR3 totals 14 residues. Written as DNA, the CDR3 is TGTGCCAGCAGCGTAGAGGTCAGAACAGATACGCAGTATTTT. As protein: CASSVEVRTDTQYF.

CDR3 nucleotide sequence: TGTGCCAGCAGTTATGGGGCCTACCCGAACACTGAAGCTTTCTTT. Protein product: CASSYGAYPNTEAFF. The V gene is TRBV6-2 or TRBV6-3, the J gene TRBJ1-1; perhaps TRBD1 as D (5 bases). The germline CDR1 and CDR2 sequences are MNHEY and SVGEGT. This CDR3 has 15 residues. With 3 bases removed from V and 1 base from J, the gap between germline ends came to 12 bases.

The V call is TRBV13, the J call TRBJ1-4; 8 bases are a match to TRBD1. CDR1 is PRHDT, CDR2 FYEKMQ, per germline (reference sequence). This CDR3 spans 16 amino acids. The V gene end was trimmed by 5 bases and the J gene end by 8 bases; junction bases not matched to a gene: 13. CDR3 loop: CASSAGTDREGEKLFF. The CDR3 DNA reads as TGTGCCAGCAGCGCCGGGACGGACAGGGAGGGGGAAAAACTGTTTTTT.